This TCR beta chain was sequenced for a study of cytomegalovirus exposure and HLA in healthy donors. Study-wide results and caveats: From TCR beta sequences, most subjects' HLA-A and HLA-B alleles were reportedly predicted accurately.

Details on this clone: Antigen specificity is unknown.

The PCR made use of 60 Vbeta and 13 Jbeta primers. Libraries were prepared by immunoSEQ multiplex PCR; TCRdb keeps only in-frame clonotypes and omits some of them. The data hold about 170,000 clones, with 77% observed a single time. Per the germline V gene, CDR1 is MDHEN and CDR2 is SYDVKM. The CDR3 consists of 15 residues. Trimming cost V 2 bases and J 2 bases, with 12 bases left between them. Healthy bone marrow donors made up the cohort. The TCR sequence derives from a woman aged 30 to 39 in good health and CMV-seropositive. The sequenced sample consisted of PBMCs. J is TRBJ2-5 and V is TRBV28; D possibly corresponds to TRBD2 (5 bases). CDR3 nucleotides: TGTGCCAGCAGTTTACTCTCCGGCGGGCAAGAGACCCAGTACTTC. This codes for CASSLLSGGQETQYF.